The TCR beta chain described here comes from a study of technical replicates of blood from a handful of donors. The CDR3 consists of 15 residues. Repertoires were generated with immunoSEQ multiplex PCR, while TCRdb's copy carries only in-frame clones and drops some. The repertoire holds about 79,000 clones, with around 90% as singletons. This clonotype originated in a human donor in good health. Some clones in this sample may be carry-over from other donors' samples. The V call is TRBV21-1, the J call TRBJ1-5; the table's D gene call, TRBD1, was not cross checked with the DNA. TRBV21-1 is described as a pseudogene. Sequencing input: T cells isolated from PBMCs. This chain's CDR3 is CASTQGIGGNQPQHF. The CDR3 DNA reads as TGTGCCAGCACTCAGGGGATTGGAGGCAATCAGCCCCAGCATTTT.